This is a list of T cell receptor beta chains from one sample in a study of vaccination effects on CD4 cells after COVID-19. Their antigens are not known. Only in-frame clones appear in the TCRdb table, and some are missing; sequencing was by immunoSEQ multiplex PCR. The repertoire holds about 30,000 clones, with more than 55% as singletons. The source was CD4+ T cells from PBMCs cultured without peptide, collected before COVID-19 vaccination. The receptors originated from a human donor who received a COVID-19 vaccine. The CDR3 runs from the conserved cysteine through the conserved F or W. The D gene is left open where the match is weak. Some rows have no size entry. The others give once, few or many, or a class for an expanded clone.

clone_size d_call j_call v_call cdr3_nt cdr3_aa
- - TRBJ1-4 TRBV14 TGTGCCAGCAGCCAGTATTATGAAAAACTGTTTTTT CASSQYYEKLFF
- TRBD2 TRBJ2-1 TRBV5-1 TGCGCCAGCACACCCGCGGGGGGATACAATGAGCAGTTCTTC CASTPAGGYNEQFF
few - TRBJ2-1 TRBV2 TGTGCCAGCAAGGCAGGGGAGTTGTACAATGAGCAGTTCTTC CASKAGELYNEQFF
- - TRBJ2-2 TRBV25-1 TGTGCCAGCAGTGAGGAAGGAGGCAGGAGCACCGGGGAGCTGTTTTTT CASSEEGGRSTGELFF
- - TRBJ2-5 TRBV21-1 TGTGCCAGCAGCAATGGAGGGGGAGAGACCCAGTACTTC CASSNGGGETQYF
- - TRBJ1-1 TRBV12-5 TGTGCTAGTGGTTTGGTAGTCTTGGGGAGTTACGGCACTGAAGCTTTCTTT CASGLVVLGSYGTEAFF
- TRBD1 TRBJ1-2 TRBV3-1/TRBV3-2 TGTGCCAGCTTCCAATCGGACAGGGCTACCTATGGCTACACCTTC CASFQSDRATYGYTF
- - TRBJ2-3 TRBV4-1 TGCGCCAGCAGCCCGAAATACGTACTTCCTAGCACAGATACGCAGTATTTT CASSPKYVLPSTDTQYF
- TRBD1 TRBJ1-5 TRBV7-9 TGTGCCAGCAGGGCCGGGACAGGGCGCCAGCCCCAGCATTTT CASRAGTGRQPQHF
- - TRBJ2-5 TRBV7-9 TGTGCCAGCAGCTTGCGGGGCGCAGAGACCCAGTACTTC CASSLRGAETQYF
- TRBD2 TRBJ2-1 TRBV11-2 TGTGCCAGCAGCTCTCAAGGACTAGCGGGAGGGGAGCAGTTCTTC CASSSQGLAGGEQFF